The 3 T cell receptor beta chains below were found in one sample sequenced in a study of neoadjuvant anti-PD-1 for oral cavity cancer. This table comes from immunoSEQ multiplex PCR, and its TCRdb copy is limited to in-frame clones, with some not included. The profile shows roughly 13,000 clones, roughly 70% of them singletons. This material consisted of PBMCs, taken before nivolumab (anti-PD-1) treatment. Receptors originate from a person between 40 and 80 years old with oral cavity squamous cell carcinoma.

This rearrangement joins TRBV7-2 to TRBJ1-5; 9 nucleotides match TRBD1. CDR3 length: 16 residues. With V trimmed by 2 bases and J by 4 bases, 6 bases remained unmatched. CDR1 and CDR2 from the germline V gene are SGHTA and FQGNSA. The DNA for the CDR3 is TGTGCCAGCAGCTTAAGGGACAGGGAGGGTAATCAGCCCCAGCATTTT. It encodes CASSLRDREGNQPQHF.

The chain links TRBV19 to TRBJ2-1, with 12 bases identical to TRBD2. Germline V lookup: CDR1 LNHDA, CDR2 SQIVND (reference sequence). This CDR3 comprises 15 residues. The V gene end was trimmed by 1 base and the J gene end by 7 bases; junction bases not matched to a gene: 2. The DNA for the CDR3 is TGTGCCAGTAGTATAGGGACTAGCGGGAAGAATGAGCAGTTCTTC. This encodes CASSIGTSGKNEQFF.

V is TRBV9 and J is TRBJ1-2, with D uncertain. CDR3 length: 13 residues. Trimming removed 0 bases at V and 5 bases at J, with 8 bases between. The germline V gene has CDR1 SGDLS and CDR2 YYNGEE. The CDR3 DNA follows: TGTGCCAGCAGCGTAGCGGACGCGTATGGCTACACCTTC. It encodes CASSVADAYGYTF.